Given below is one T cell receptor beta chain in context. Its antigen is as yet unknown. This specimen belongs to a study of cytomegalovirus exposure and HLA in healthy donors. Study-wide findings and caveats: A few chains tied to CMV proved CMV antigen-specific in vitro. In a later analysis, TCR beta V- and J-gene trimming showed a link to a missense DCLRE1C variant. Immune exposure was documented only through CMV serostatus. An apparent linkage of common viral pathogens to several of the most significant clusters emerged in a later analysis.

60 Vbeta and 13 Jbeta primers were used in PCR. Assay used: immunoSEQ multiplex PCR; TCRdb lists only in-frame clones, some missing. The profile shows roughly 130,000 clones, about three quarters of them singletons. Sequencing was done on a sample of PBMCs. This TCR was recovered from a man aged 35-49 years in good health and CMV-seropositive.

CDR3 in amino acids: CASSLDASGTPYEQYF. The CDR3 DNA is TGTGCCAGCAGCTTAGATGCTAGCGGGACCCCCTACGAGCAGTACTTC. The gene calls are TRBV11-2 and TRBJ2-7, with 9 positions matching TRBD2. This CDR3 region has 16 residues. The ends lost 0 bases at V and 2 bases at J; junction bases unmatched: 5. The germline V gene has CDR1 SGHAT and CDR2 FQNNGV.